A selection of T cell receptor beta chains follows, all from one sample in a study of tumor-infiltrating lymphocytes in primary liver carcinoma. TCRdb recomputed calls from the multiplex PCR reads with MiXCR, one row per CDR3 protein. The table has 300,000 to 350,000 distinct CDR3 sequences, approximately 65% seen once. Sequenced: peripheral blood. The receptor source for this set is a man aged 40-49 years with primary liver carcinoma and hepatitis B virus infection. Both conserved end residues are part of each CDR3. The order of the fields is V gene, J gene, clone size, D gene, CDR3 protein, CDR3 DNA. A D gene is named only where the DNA matches it firmly. Size is omitted from some rows. Given values are once, few, many or a class for expanded clones.

>TRBV11-2|TRBJ2-1|-|TRBD2
CASSLATSGINEQFF
TGTGCCAGCAGCTTAGCGACTAGCGGGATCAATGAGCAGTTCTTC
>TRBV6-1|TRBJ2-1|few|TRBD2
CASSEGLAGISYNEQFF
TGTGCCAGCAGCGAGGGACTAGCGGGGATTAGCTACAATGAGCAGTTCTTC
>TRBV10-3|TRBJ2-1|many|TRBD2
CAVGLAGGYNEQFF
TGTGCCGTAGGACTAGCGGGAGGATACAATGAGCAGTTCTTC
>TRBV10-3|TRBJ2-5|-|-
CAISDLHQETQYF
TGTGCCATCAGTGATCTTCACCAAGAGACCCAGTACTTC
>TRBV11-2|TRBJ1-1|-|TRBD1
CASSSPSVSRGQGGEAFF
TGCGCCAGCAGCTCTCCTAGCGTTTCCCGGGGACAGGGTGGCGAAGCTTTCTTT
>TRBV11-2|TRBJ1-4|-|-
CASGLARKQGLNTGLFF
TGTGCCAGCGGCTTAGCTCGGAAACAGGGCCTCAATACGGGACTGTTTTTT
>TRBV11-2|TRBJ1-5|-|-
CASSRLGVGSLSNKPKHF
TGTGCCAGCAGCCGGCTCGGCGTGGGGTCCCTAAGCAATAAGCCCAAGCATTTT
>TRBV11-2|TRBJ2-3|-|-
CANSLELYTDMQYF
TGTGCCAACAGCTTAGAGCTTTACACCGATATGCAGTATTTT
>TRBV5-1|TRBJ2-5|-|TRBD1
CASKPGGVETQYF
TGCGCCAGCAAACCAGGGGGCGTGGAGACCCAGTACTTC
>TRBV6-5|TRBJ2-5|-|-
CASSYSPSGEQGTQYF
TGTGCCAGCAGTTACTCCCCCTCAGGGGAGCAAGGGACCCAGTACTTC
>TRBV10-1|TRBJ1-1|many|TRBD1
CASSESPGQGFEAFF
TGCGCCAGCAGTGAGTCTCCGGGACAGGGGTTTGAAGCTTTCTTT
>TRBV29-1|TRBJ2-1|many|TRBD2
CSDLTSGRTDEQFF
TGCAGCGACTTGACTAGCGGGAGGACGGATGAGCAGTTCTTC
>TRBV11-2|TRBJ2-7|-|TRBD2
CATSLAGTSVYEQYF
TGTGCCACAAGCTTAGCCGGGACTAGCGTCTACGAGCAGTACTTC
>TRBV12-3/TRBV12-4|TRBJ2-2|few|-
CASTGGLVGVGNTGELFF
TGTGCCAGCACCGGGGGGCTAGTGGGAGTCGGGAACACCGGGGAGCTGTTTTTT
>TRBV6-1|TRBJ1-3|-|TRBD1
CAISGGTASGNTIYF
TGTGCCATCAGTGGCGGGACAGCCTCTGGAAACACCATATATTTT
>TRBV11-3|TRBJ2-3|many|-
CASSLSWDDGTDTQYF
TGTGCCAGCAGCTTATCATGGGACGACGGAACAGATACGCAGTATTTT
>TRBV5-5|TRBJ2-7|many|TRBD1
CASSLMTGPAYEQYF
TGTGCCAGCAGCTTGATGACAGGGCCGGCCTACGAGCAGTACTTC
>TRBV11-2|TRBJ2-7|-|-
CASSLASRRPLVSYDQYF
TGTGCCAGCAGCTTGGCGAGCAGGAGGCCCCTGGTTTCCTACGATCAGTACTTC
>TRBV30|TRBJ2-1|-|-
CAWSISVRAYNEQFF
TGTGCCTGGAGTATTAGCGTGAGGGCCTACAATGAGCAGTTCTTC
>TRBV12-3/TRBV12-4|TRBJ2-1|many|TRBD2
CASSSEGLAGYNEQFF
TGTGCCAGCAGCTCAGAGGGACTAGCGGGCTACAATGAGCAGTTCTTC
>TRBV29-1|TRBJ2-4|-|TRBD1
CSATGEAKNIQYF
TGCAGCGCTACAGGGGAGGCCAAAAACATTCAGTACTTC
>TRBV6-6|TRBJ2-7|few|TRBD1
CASSYLGDRLARVAYEQYF
TGTGCCAGCAGTTATTTAGGGGACAGGCTCGCTCGGGTGGCCTACGAGCAGTACTTC
>TRBV5-4|TRBJ1-5|once|TRBD1
CASSLYLTGGMHQPQHF
TGTGCCAGCAGCTTATACCTGACAGGGGGGATGCATCAGCCCCAGCATTTT
>TRBV10-3|TRBJ2-1|-|TRBD2
CAISDRTRRTYNEQFF
TGTGCCATCAGTGATAGGACTAGGCGGACTTACAATGAACAGTTCTTC
>TRBV7-9|TRBJ2-2|few|-
CASSFGAYTGELFF
TGTGCCAGCAGCTTCGGAGCTTACACCGGGGAGCTGTTTTTT
>TRBV11-2|TRBJ1-1|-|-
CASGLVIAAFF
TGTGCCAGCGGCTTAGTGATTGCAGCTTTCTTT
>TRBV11-2|TRBJ2-2|once|TRBD2
CASSPCREVIGKLFF
TGTGCCAGCAGCCCCTGTCGGGAGGTAATCGGGAAGCTGTTCTTT
>TRBV5-4|TRBJ2-5|-|-
CASSEEGGQETQYF
TGTGCCAGCAGCGAAGAAGGTGGGCAAGAGACCCAGTACTTC
>TRBV6-1|TRBJ2-5|-|TRBD2
CASSEALGRLAGEGTQYF
TGTGCCAGTAGTGAAGCGCTGGGTAGGCTAGCGGGAGAAGGGACCCAGTACTTC
>TRBV6-5|TRBJ1-1|-|-
CTSSYSMITEAFF
TGTACCAGCAGTTACTCGATGATCACTGAAGCTTTCTTT
>TRBV4-1|TRBJ1-2|-|-
CASSQGVYYGYTF
TGCGCCAGCAGCCAGGGGGTCTACTATGGCTACACCTTC
>TRBV11-2|TRBJ2-7|-|-
CTSSLLTEIDEQYF
TGTACCAGCAGCTTATTAACAGAGATCGACGAGCAGTACTTC
>TRBV29-1|TRBJ2-2|-|-
CSVWDNRITREPFF
TGCAGCGTTTGGGACAATAGGATCACCAGGGAGCCGTTTTTT
>TRBV5-6|TRBJ1-2|-|TRBD1
CASSLNRGTSGYTF
TGTGCCAGCAGCTTGAACAGGGGGACGAGTGGCTACACCTTC
>TRBV12-3/TRBV12-4|TRBJ2-7|-|-
CASSWGTRSYEQYF
TGTGCCAGCAGTTGGGGGACAAGGTCCTACGAGCAGTACTTC
>TRBV4-3|TRBJ1-5|many|-
CASSQGSLGPQHF
TGCGCCAGCAGCCAAGGGAGCTTAGGGCCCCAGCATTTT
>TRBV11-3|TRBJ2-2|-|-
CASSRGGVTRELFF
TGTGCCAGCAGCCGTGGGGGCGTAACCCGGGAGCTGTTTTTT
>TRBV6-6|TRBJ2-2|many|TRBD1
CASSLQGAPGELFF
TGTGCCAGCAGTTTACAGGGGGCGCCCGGGGAGCTGTTTTTT
>TRBV5-4|TRBJ2-2|few|-
CASSLPAGNTGELFF
TGTGCCAGCAGCTTGCCGGCAGGGAACACCGGGGAGCTGTTTTTT
>TRBV28|TRBJ2-7|-|-
CASVAGTQVPVGRYF
TGTGCCAGCGTAGCCGGGACACAGGTCCCAGTGGGGCGGTACTTC
>TRBV5-1|TRBJ2-7|few|TRBD1
CASSLGQGVYEQYF
TGCGCCAGCAGCCTTGGACAGGGGGTCTACGAGCAGTACTTC
>TRBV5-1|TRBJ1-5|-|-
CASSMGGVGDQPQHF
TGCGCCAGCAGCATGGGAGGAGTGGGGGACCAGCCCCAGCATTTT
>TRBV6-6|TRBJ2-2|many|TRBD2
CATGTSGSRGELFF
TGTGCCACCGGGACTAGCGGGAGTCGTGGGGAGCTGTTTTTT
>TRBV30|TRBJ1-1|-|-
CAWSRRGVTEVFF
TGTGCCTGGAGCCGGCGGGGAGTCACTGAAGTTTTCTTT
>TRBV11-2|TRBJ1-5|-|-
CANSRSGDPYQPQHF
TGTGCCAACAGCCGCTCCGGGGACCCCTATCAGCCCCAGCACTTT
>TRBV6-6|TRBJ2-3|-|-
CVSSRIASTDTQYF
TGTGTCAGCAGTCGGATCGCTAGCACAGATACGCAGTATTTT
>TRBV7-9|TRBJ1-1|-|-
CASSLAAEDTEAFF
TGTGCCAGCAGCTTAGCTGCCGAGGACACTGAAGCTTTCTTT
>TRBV4-1|TRBJ2-2|-|TRBD1
CLSNDLDRGLAGELFF
TGCCTCAGCAACGATCTGGACAGGGGGTTAGCCGGGGAGCTGTTTTTT
>TRBV6-5|TRBJ2-1|many|-
CASSPRDYNEQFF
TGTGCCAGCAGTCCCCGGGACTACAATGAGCAGTTCTTC
>TRBV7-9|TRBJ2-7|-|-
CANSSRGPDEQYF
TGTGCCAACAGCTCCAGGGGACCCGACGAGCAGTACTTC
>TRBV30|TRBJ2-1|-|TRBD1
CAWGEGQGKGWGYNEQFF
TGTGCCTGGGGCGAAGGACAGGGGAAGGGGTGGGGGTACAATGAGCAGTTCTTC
>TRBV28|TRBJ1-5|few|TRBD1
CASNRGRGYSDQPQHF
TGTGCCAGTAACAGGGGGCGCGGGTATAGCGATCAGCCCCAGCATTTT
>TRBV4-2|TRBJ1-1|-|-
CASSQVTENTESFF
TGCGCCAGCAGCCAAGTTACAGAGAACACTGAATCTTTCTTT